This T cell receptor (beta chain) was recorded in a study of T cells after yellow fever vaccination. General study results and limits: Relatively few clonotypes were ones that appeared in both CD4 and CD8 compartments.

In the case of this clonotype: Its antigen is unknown.

A process of 5'RACE template switching, which added a universal primer site and UMIs, was used to make TCR cDNA. TCRdb itself ran the 5' RACE reads through MiXCR, one entry per CDR3 protein. The data hold 300,000 to 400,000 distinct CDR3 sequences, with under 15% observed a single time. Trimming left V 1 base short and J 4 bases short, with 17 bases between. This CDR3 has 17 residues. CDR1 MGHRA and CDR2 YSYEKL come from the germline V gene. The sequences come from CD4+ T cells sorted from PBMCs, collected 15 days after the yellow fever booster vaccination. The chain joins TRBV4-1 to TRBJ1-5, with TRBD1 as a possible D gene (5 bases). This TCR came from a man aged 18 to 29 who received the YFV17D yellow fever vaccine. CDR3 protein: CASSQGGTAAGNQPQHF. As DNA, the CDR3 is TGCGCCAGCAGCCAAGGGGGGACCGCTGCTGGAAATCAGCCCCAGCATTTT.